This T cell receptor beta chain was observed in a study of blood T cell repertoires in COVID-19. Looking at the study overall: Both acute and convalescent COVID-19 samples were obtained from the United States, Italy and Spain.

CDR3 size: 17 residues. Germline CDR1 is SGHDT and CDR2 is YYEEEE. V lost 4 bases and J 7 bases, leaving 23 bases between the germline ends. Source study methods: For nucleated cells, counts were estimated from reference gene primer amplification. The repertoire was sequenced with immunoSEQ multiplex PCR; TCRdb's copy has only in-frame clones and lacks some. The V and J calls and clone size are taken from that table; D and trimming were inferred from the DNA. The top ten hold approximately 0.5% of the sample, which has under 200,000 clones, 75% to 95% seen once. Only a few counts were recorded for this clone.

The chain couples TRBV5-6 to TRBJ2-2; D is perhaps TRBD1 (6 bases). Material: peripheral blood. The sequence was collected from a man aged 45 to 65 with acute or convalescent COVID-19. The CDR3, as DNA: TGTGCCAGCAGCCTCCCCCCGGGACATGATTATAGCGGGGAGCTGTTTTTT. This encodes CASSLPPGHDYSGELFF.